Reported below is one TCR beta chain. Per the original methods: For nucleated cells, counts were estimated from reference gene primer amplification. TCRdb's table, derived via immunoSEQ multiplex PCR, lists solely in-frame clones and lacks some. That table gives V, J and clone size, and the DNA gave D and trimming. The table has 110,000 to 150,000 clones, 75% to 90% seen once. This sample stems from a study of blood T cell repertoires in COVID-19. Looking at the study overall: Material from acute and convalescent COVID-19 was sourced from the United States, Italy and Spain. PBMCs, B-cell-depleted T cells, or T cells were the source of the cDNA or gDNA that made up the material.

This CDR3 is 16 amino acids long. Germline V lookup: CDR1 SGHNT, CDR2 YYREEE (reference sequence). V was clipped by 4 bases and J by 7 bases; unmatched bases: 14. The source of this sequence is a man aged 60-69 years with active or convalescent COVID-19. The chain uses TRBV5-4 and TRBJ1-5; 7 bases are shared with TRBD1. The sample comprised peripheral blood. The CDR3 loop is CASSPTPTGEEQPQHF. CDR3 coding DNA: TGTGCCAGCAGCCCAACTCCTACAGGGGAGGAACAGCCCCAGCATTTT. Based on the CDR3 plus reference TRBV5-4 and TRBJ1-5, the full variable domain is ETGVTQSPTHLIKTRGQQVTLRCSSQSGHNTVSWYQQALGQGPQFIFQYYREEENGRGNFPPRFSGLQFPNYSSELNVNALELDDSALYLCASSPTPTGEEQPQHFGDGTRLSIL.